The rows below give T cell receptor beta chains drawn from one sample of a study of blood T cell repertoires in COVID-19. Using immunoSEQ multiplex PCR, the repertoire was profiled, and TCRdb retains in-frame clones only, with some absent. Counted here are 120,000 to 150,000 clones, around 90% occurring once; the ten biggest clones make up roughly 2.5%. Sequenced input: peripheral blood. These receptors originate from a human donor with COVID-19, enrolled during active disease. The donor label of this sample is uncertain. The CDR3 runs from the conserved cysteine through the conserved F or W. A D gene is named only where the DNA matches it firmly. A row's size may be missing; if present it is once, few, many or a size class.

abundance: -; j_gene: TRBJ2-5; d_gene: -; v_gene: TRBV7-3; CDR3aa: CASSPGPQETQYF; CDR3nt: TGTGCCAGCAGCCCAGGTCCCCAAGAGACCCAGTACTTC
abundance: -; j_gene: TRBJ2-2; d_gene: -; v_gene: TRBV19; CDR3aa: CASSINRHTGELFF; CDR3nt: TGTGCCAGTAGTATAAACAGACACACCGGGGAGCTGTTTTTT
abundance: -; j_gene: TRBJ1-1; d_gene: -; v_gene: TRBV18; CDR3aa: CASSPIEKLMNTEAFF; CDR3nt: TGTGCCAGCTCACCAATCGAAAAGCTCATGAACACTGAAGCTTTCTTT
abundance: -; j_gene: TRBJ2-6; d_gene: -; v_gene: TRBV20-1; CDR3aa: CSASPNSGANVLTF; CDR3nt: TGCAGTGCTAGTCCCAACTCTGGGGCCAACGTCCTGACTTTC
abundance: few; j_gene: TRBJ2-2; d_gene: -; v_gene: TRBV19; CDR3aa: CASKSSFVPGELFF; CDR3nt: TGTGCCAGTAAGAGTAGCTTTGTCCCCGGGGAGCTGTTTTTT
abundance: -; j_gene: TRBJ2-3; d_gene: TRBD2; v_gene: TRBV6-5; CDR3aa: CASSPSGGSTDTQYF; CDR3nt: TGTGCCAGCAGTCCTAGCGGGGGCTCGACAGATACGCAGTATTTT
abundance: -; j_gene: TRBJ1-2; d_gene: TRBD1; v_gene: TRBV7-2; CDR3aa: CASSERQGGYGYTF; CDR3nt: TGTGCCAGCAGCGAGCGACAGGGAGGCTATGGCTACACCTTC
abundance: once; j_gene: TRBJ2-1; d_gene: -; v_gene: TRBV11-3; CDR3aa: CASSQERQEQFF; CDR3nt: TGTGCCAGCAGCCAAGAGCGGCAAGAGCAGTTCTTC
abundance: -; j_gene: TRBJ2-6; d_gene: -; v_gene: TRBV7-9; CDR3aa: CAGSSPSGANVLTF; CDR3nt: TGTGCCGGGAGCAGCCCCTCTGGGGCCAACGTCCTGACTTTC
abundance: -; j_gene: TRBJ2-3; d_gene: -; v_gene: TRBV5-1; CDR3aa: CASSAQVADTQYF; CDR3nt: TGCGCCAGCAGCGCCCAAGTAGCAGATACGCAGTATTTT
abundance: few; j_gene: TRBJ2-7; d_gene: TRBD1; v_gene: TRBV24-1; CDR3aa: CATSDPDRGYEQYF; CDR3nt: TGTGCCACCAGTGATCCGGACAGGGGCTACGAGCAGTACTTC
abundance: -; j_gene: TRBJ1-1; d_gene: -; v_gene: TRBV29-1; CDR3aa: CSVCPRANTEAFF; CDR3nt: TGCAGCGTTTGCCCTCGAGCGAACACTGAAGCTTTCTTT
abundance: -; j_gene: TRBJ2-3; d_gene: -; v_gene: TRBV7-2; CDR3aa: CASSRGTSSTDTQYF; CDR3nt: TGTGCCAGCAGCAGAGGCACTAGCTCCACAGATACGCAGTATTTT
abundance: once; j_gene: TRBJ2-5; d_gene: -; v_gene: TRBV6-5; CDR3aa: CASSFTEGKGTQYF; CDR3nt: TGTGCCAGCAGTTTCACGGAGGGGAAAGGGACCCAGTACTTC
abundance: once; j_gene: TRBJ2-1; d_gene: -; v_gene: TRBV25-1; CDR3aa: CASSDDSSYNEQFF; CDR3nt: TGTGCCAGCAGTGATGATAGCTCCTACAATGAGCAGTTCTTC
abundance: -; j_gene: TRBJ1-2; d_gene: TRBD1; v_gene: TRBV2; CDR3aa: CASRILGQLYGYTF; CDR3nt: TGTGCCAGCCGGATTTTGGGACAGCTCTATGGCTACACCTTC
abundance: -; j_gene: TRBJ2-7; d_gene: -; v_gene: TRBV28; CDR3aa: CASSLPLGQGKYF; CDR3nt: TGTGCCAGCAGTCTCCCCCTCGGGCAGGGGAAGTACTTC
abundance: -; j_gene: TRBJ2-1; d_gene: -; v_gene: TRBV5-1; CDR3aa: CASSPQGTNGGEQFF; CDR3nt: TGCGCCAGCAGCCCCCAGGGGACTAACGGAGGGGAGCAGTTCTTC
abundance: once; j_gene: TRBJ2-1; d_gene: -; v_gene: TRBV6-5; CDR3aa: CASSTGTSNEQFF; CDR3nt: TGTGCCAGCAGTACAGGGACCTCCAATGAGCAGTTCTTC
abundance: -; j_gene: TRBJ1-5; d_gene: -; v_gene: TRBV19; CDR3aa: CASSMPGAEGNQPQHF; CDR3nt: TGTGCCAGTAGTATGCCAGGGGCTGAGGGCAATCAGCCCCAGCATTTT
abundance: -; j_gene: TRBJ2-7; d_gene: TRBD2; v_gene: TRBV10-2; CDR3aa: CATGGGRAGGYEQYF; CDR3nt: TGCGCCACCGGGGGTGGGCGAGCGGGGGGCTACGAGCAGTACTTC
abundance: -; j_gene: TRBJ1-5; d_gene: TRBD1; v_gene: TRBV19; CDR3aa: CASSIAGGAYQPQHF; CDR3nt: TGTGCCAGTAGTATAGCAGGGGGCGCGTATCAGCCCCAGCATTTT
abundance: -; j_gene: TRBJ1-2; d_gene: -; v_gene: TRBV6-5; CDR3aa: CASSYSGGDYGYTF; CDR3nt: TGTGCCAGCAGTTACTCCGGGGGTGACTATGGCTACACCTTC
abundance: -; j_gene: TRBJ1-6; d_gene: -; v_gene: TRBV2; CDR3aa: CASSVGQYNSPLHF; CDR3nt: TGTGCCAGCAGTGTGGGACAATATAATTCACCCCTCCACTTT
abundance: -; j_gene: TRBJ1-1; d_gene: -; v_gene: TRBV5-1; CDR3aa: CASSRVGTNEAFF; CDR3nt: TGCGCCAGCAGTCGGGTCGGCACAAACGAAGCTTTCTTT
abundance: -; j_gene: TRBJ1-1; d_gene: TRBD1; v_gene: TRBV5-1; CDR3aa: CASSWGGQGTSRTTEAFF; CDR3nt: TGCGCCAGCAGCTGGGGGGGACAGGGGACCTCACGGACCACTGAAGCTTTCTTT